The T cell receptor beta chain under discussion was sequenced for a study of blood T cells in healthy people across ages. Findings and limits, study-wide: Investigators viewed diversity estimates from one million T cells as underestimates, the study reported.

A sample-barcoded 5' primer and a J-beta primer mix were used in a second PCR of roughly 6 to 11 cycles. Template switching added a 12-random-nucleotide identifier to every cDNA molecule. TCRdb re-analysed the 5' RACE reads in MiXCR, keeping a single row per CDR3 protein. In the table there are hundreds of thousands of distinct CDR3 sequences, about 50% of which are singletons. PBMCs numbering at least 6 million were isolated per sample. On this clonotype itself: Its antigen is unknown.

V was pared by 5 bases and J by 2 bases, with 7 bases of the junction left unmatched. The germline V gene encodes CDR1 KGHDR and CDR2 SFDVKD. The CDR3 runs to 15 residues. This receptor was obtained from a woman of 80 years or more in good health. V usage is TRBV24-1 and J usage is TRBJ2-7; TRBD1 agrees at 8 bases. Source material: blood. The CDR3 DNA follows: TGTGCCACCAGTGGTCGGACAGGGCGGACCTACGAGCAGTACTTC. This sequence encodes CATSGRTGRTYEQYF.